Only a few counts were recorded for the clone carrying this T cell receptor (beta chain). Antigen: not known. Germline CDR1 reads DFQATT; CDR2 reads SNEGSKA (reference sequence). This CDR3 comprises 14 residues. The TCRbeta library was prepared with unique molecular identifiers. A single record per CDR3 protein comes from TCRdb applying MiXCR to the PCR reads. Counted here are fewer than 1 million distinct CDR3 sequences, 16% occurring once; the ten biggest clones make up about 5%. The data stem from a study of T-cell reconstitution after alpha-beta-depleted transplantation in children. Overall study findings and caveats: After one year, T-cell counts and TCRbeta diversity mostly came from new T cells.

Sequencing used PBMCs, mostly from graft donor cells, obtained 360 days after TCRalphabeta/CD19-depleted stem cell transplant. This TCR was sampled from a male patient younger than 18 who had a stem cell transplant for acute lymphoblastic leukemia, so the T cells may come from the graft donor. The chain joins TRBV20-1 to TRBJ2-7; 9 bases agree with TRBD2. CDR3 sequence (DNA): TGCAGCGTGAAGGCGGGAGGGCTCTCCTACGAGCAGTACTTC. Translation gives CSVKAGGLSYEQYF.